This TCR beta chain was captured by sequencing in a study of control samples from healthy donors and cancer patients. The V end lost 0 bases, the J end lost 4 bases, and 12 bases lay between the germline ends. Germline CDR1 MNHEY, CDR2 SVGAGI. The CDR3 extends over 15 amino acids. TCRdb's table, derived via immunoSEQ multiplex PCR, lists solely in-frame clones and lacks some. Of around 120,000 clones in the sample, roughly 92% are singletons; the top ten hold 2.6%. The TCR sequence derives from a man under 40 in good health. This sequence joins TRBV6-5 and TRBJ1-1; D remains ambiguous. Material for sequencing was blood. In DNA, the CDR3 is TGTGCCAGCAGTTACTCCTGGGCGGCGGGCACTGAAGCTTTCTTT. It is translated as CASSYSWAAGTEAFF.